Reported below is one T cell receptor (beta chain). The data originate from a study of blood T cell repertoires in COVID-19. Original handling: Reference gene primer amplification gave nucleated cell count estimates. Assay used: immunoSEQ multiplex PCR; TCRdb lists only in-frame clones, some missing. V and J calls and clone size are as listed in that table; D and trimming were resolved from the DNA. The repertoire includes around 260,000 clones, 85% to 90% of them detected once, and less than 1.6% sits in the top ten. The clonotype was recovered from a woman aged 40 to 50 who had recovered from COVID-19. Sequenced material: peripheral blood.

The CDR3: CSVGEGPVGYTF. The CDR3 nucleotides are TGCAGCGTTGGGGAGGGGCCGGTTGGCTACACCTTC. V and J are TRBV29-1 and TRBJ1-2; TRBD1 is a possible D gene (5 bases). CDR1 is SQVTM, CDR2 ANQGSEA, per germline. Between the trimmed V and J ends, which lost 4 bases and 7 bases, there was a span of 13 bases. This CDR3 is built from 12 residues.